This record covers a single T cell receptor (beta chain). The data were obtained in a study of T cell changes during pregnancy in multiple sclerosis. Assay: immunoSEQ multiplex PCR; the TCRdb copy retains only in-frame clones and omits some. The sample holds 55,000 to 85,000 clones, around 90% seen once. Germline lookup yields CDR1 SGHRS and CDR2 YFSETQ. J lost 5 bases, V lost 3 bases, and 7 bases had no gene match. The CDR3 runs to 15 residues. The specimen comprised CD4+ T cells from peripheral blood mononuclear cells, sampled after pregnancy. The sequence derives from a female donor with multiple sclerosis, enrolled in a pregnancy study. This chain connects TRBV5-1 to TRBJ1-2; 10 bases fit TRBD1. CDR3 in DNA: TGCGCCAGCAGCTCCGGGACAGGGGAATTATATGGCTACACCTTC. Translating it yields CASSSGTGELYGYTF.